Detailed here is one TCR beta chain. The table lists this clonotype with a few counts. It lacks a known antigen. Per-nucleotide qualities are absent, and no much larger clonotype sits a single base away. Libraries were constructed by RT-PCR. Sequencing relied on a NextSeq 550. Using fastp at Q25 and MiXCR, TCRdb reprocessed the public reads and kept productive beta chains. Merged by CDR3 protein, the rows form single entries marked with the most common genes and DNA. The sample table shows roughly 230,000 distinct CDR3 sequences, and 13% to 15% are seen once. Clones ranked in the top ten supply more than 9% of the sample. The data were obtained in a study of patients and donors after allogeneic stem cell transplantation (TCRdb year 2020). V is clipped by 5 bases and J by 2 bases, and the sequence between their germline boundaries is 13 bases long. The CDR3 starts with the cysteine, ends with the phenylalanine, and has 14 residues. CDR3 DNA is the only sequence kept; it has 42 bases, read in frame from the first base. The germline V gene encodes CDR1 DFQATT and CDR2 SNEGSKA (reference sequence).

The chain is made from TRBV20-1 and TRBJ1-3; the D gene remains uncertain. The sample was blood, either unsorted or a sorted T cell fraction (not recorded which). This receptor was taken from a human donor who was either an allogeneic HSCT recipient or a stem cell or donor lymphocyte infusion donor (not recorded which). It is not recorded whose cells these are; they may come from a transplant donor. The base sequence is TGCAGTGCTGAGCTAGGTGGGACTGGAAACACCATATATTTT. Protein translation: CSAELGGTGNTIYF.